The 12 T cell receptor beta chains in this list originate from one sample, sequenced in a study of blood T cell repertoires in COVID-19. Clones were read by immunoSEQ multiplex PCR, and TCRdb kept only the in-frame ones, dropping some. The repertoire consists of 200,000 to 300,000 clones, with just under 85% occurring once and the leading ten covering under 4.5%. Specimen: peripheral blood. Receptors were obtained from a man between 50 and 59 years old with acute or convalescent COVID-19.

This clone was found once. Other nucleotide sequences from this sample produce the same CDR3. The chain recombines TRBV20-1 with TRBJ1-1; TRBD1 might be the D (5 bases). This CDR3 region has 11 residues. The germline V gene has CDR1 DFQATT and CDR2 SNEGSKA (reference sequence). V lost 6 bases and J 1 base, leaving 6 bases between the germline ends. As DNA, the CDR3 is TGCAGTGCCACAGGGAACACTGAAGCTTTCTTT. It yields the protein CSATGNTEAFF.

This chain connects TRBV11-2 to TRBJ2-5; 7 bases fit TRBD1. V lost 4 bases and J lost 4; bases outside the gene matches: 12. The V gene's germline CDR1 is SGHAT and CDR2 FQNNGV. This CDR3 has 16 amino acids. The CDR3 loop is CASSSPDRVKGETQYF. CDR3 DNA sequence: TGTGCCAGCAGCTCCCCCGACAGGGTTAAAGGAGAGACCCAGTACTTC.

V and J are TRBV10-3 and TRBJ2-2, with D unclear. The V end was cut by 0 bases, the J end by 4 bases, with 12 bases between. This CDR3 comprises 16 residues. Germline CDR1 is ENHRY and CDR2 is SYGVKD. The CDR3 nucleotides are TGTGCCATCAGTGAGTCGACGCTAGTTGGCACCGGGGAGCTGTTTTTT. Amino acid sequence: CAISESTLVGTGELFF.

This chain joins TRBV3-1 (or the pseudogene TRBV3-2) and TRBJ2-7, with 8 nucleotides matching TRBD2. Germline CDR1 LGHDT, CDR2 YNNKEL (reference sequence). V lost 1 base, J lost 4 bases, and 9 bases stayed unmatched. The CDR3 has 16 residues. CDR3 bases: TGTGCCAGCAGCCAAGGCCGGGGGGGCCCTTTTTACGAGCAGTACTTC. Protein: CASSQGRGGPFYEQYF.

CDR3 sequence: CASSRDRSISYEQYF. Written as DNA, the CDR3 is TGCGCCAGCAGCCGAGACAGGAGTATATCCTACGAGCAGTACTTC. J is TRBJ2-7 and V is TRBV5-1; D might be TRBD1 (6 bases). This CDR3 spans 15 amino acids. Trimming took 4 bases from V and 1 from J, leaving 15 bases between them. Per germline, CDR1 SGHRS and CDR2 YFSETQ.

J is TRBJ2-7 and V is TRBV6-5, with 8 bases identical to TRBD1. The length of the CDR3 is 13 residues. J was trimmed by 5 bases and V by 6 bases; bases with no gene match: 6. Germline V gene data show CDR1 as MNHEY and CDR2 as SVGAGI. CDR3 bases: TGTGCCAGCAGGGACAGGGCGTTAGACGAGCAGTACTTC. Translation gives CASRDRALDEQYF.

This chain joins TRBV19 and TRBJ1-5; D ambiguous. With 1 base removed from V and 4 bases from J, the gap between germline ends came to 11 bases. The length of the CDR3 is 15 residues. Looked up from germline, CDR1 is LNHDA and CDR2 is SQIVND (reference sequence). In DNA, the CDR3 is TGTGCCAGTAGTATAGTAATCGGGGTAAATCAGCCCCAGCATTTT. Protein: CASSIVIGVNQPQHF.

The chain carries TRBV2 and TRBJ1-4; 9 bases agree with TRBD1. CDR3 length equals 15 residues. Trimming at V came to 2 bases and at J to 8 bases, leaving 6 bases not matched to a gene. CDR1 and CDR2 from the germline V gene are SNHLY and FYNNEI. Here the CDR3 reads CASSETGQGREKLFF. In DNA form, the CDR3 reads TGTGCCAGCAGTGAAACGGGACAGGGCAGAGAAAAACTGTTTTTT.

This CDR3 reads CASSFDRVRYGYTF. In DNA form, the CDR3 reads TGTGCCAGCAGCTTCGACAGGGTCCGTTATGGCTACACCTTC. The chain joins TRBV5-8 to TRBJ1-2; 7 bases match TRBD1. V lost 2 bases to trimming and J lost 5 bases; unmatched junction nucleotides: 6. CDR1 and CDR2 from the germline V gene are SGHTS and YDEGEE. The CDR3 consists of 14 residues.

The rearrangement links TRBV7-2 to TRBJ1-2; no reliable D call. V lost 4 bases and J lost 4, with 13 bases in between. The CDR3 totals 14 residues. Per the germline V gene, CDR1 is SGHTA and CDR2 is FQGNSA. The CDR3 DNA reads TGTGCCAGCAGCTCATTTCGGGAGATCTATGGCTACACCTTC. It is translated as CASSSFREIYGYTF.

A note on this clone: Other DNA sequences in this specimen translate into the identical CDR3. This chain uses TRBV7-3 with TRBJ1-1; TRBD1 matches at 9 bases. The CDR3 length is 13 residues. The V and J ends lost 3 bases and 5 bases, in that order; junction bases with no gene match: 1. Germline-derived CDR1 and CDR2 are SGHTA and FQGTGA. The CDR3 DNA follows: TGTGCCAGCAGCTTGACAGGGGGGACTGAAGCTTTCTTT. The encoded protein is CASSLTGGTEAFF.

In its sample, this clone was seen once. The V and J genes are TRBV28 and TRBJ2-2, with 8 bases that match TRBD1. The V and J ends lost 4 bases and 3 bases, in that order; junction bases with no gene match: 1. The length of the CDR3 is 14 residues. The germline V gene has CDR1 MDHEN and CDR2 SYDVKM. The CDR3: CASSSGQDTGELFF. CDR3 in DNA: TGTGCCAGCAGTTCGGGACAGGACACCGGGGAGCTGTTTTTT.